This TCR beta chain was documented in a study of radiotherapy plus CTLA-4 blockade in lung cancer. General study results and limits: The study found tumor-derived TCR clones expanded in blood after radiotherapy plus ipilimumab.

This CDR3 is 16 amino acids long. Germline CDR1 reads SEHNR; CDR2 reads FQNEAQ (reference sequence). Deletions cut 4 bases from V and 1 base from J, with 13 bases between. Points on this clone: Its antigen is as yet unknown.

Clones were sequenced by immunoSEQ multiplex PCR, and TCRdb holds only the in-frame ones, with some missing. The repertoire holds over 50,000 clones, with around four fifths as singletons. CTLA-4 blockade using ipilimumab, together with focal radiation, was received by patients with chemo-refractory metastatic non-small-cell lung cancer. This TCR derives from a human donor with non-small cell lung cancer who had a partial response to radiotherapy plus ipilimumab. This specimen was peripheral blood, taken from a patient treated with radiotherapy plus ipilimumab. This sequence joins TRBV7-9 and TRBJ2-2, with D hard to call. This chain's CDR3 is CASSYPLGQNTGELFF. CDR3 DNA sequence: TGTGCCAGCAGCTACCCTCTTGGGCAGAACACCGGGGAGCTGTTTTTT.